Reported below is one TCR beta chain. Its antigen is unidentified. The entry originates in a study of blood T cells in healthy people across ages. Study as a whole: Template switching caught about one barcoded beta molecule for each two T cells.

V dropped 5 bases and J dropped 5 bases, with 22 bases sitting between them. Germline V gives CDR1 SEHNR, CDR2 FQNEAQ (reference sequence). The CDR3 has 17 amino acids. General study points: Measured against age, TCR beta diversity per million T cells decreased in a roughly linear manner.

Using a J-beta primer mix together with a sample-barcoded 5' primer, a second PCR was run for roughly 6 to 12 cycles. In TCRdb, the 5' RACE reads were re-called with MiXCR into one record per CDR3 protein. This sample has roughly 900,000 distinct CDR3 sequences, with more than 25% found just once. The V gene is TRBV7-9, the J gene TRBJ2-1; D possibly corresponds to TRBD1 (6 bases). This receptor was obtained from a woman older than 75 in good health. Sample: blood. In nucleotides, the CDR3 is TGTGCCAGCAGCCCCCGTCAGAGGAAGGGGGAACACAATGAGCAGTTCTTC. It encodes CASSPRQRKGEHNEQFF.